This paragraph covers one T cell receptor beta chain sequence. Its antigen is not identified. Trimming pared 3 bases from V and 4 bases from J, leaving 20 bases between. CDR1 is SGDLS, CDR2 YYNGEE, per germline. CDR3 length: 16 amino acids. Sequencing was performed with immunoSEQ multiplex PCR; in TCRdb, only in-frame clones are kept and a portion is missing. This sample has tens of thousands of clones, with roughly 95% found just once. The sample originates from a study of graft-versus-host responses after intestinal transplantation. On the study more broadly: All recipients got anti-thymocyte globulin induction, then tacrolimus and steroids for around three years.

Study-wide findings and caveats: Graft-versus-host to host-versus-graft clonal ratios in allografts were high in patients with graft-donor T cell macrochimerism. GvH clones turned up in recipient marrow; some had shown up first in ileum or blood.

This sample comprised unstimulated CD8+ T cells sorted from spleen or lymph node cells, obtained before transplant. The rearrangement links TRBV9 to TRBJ2-7; the D gene is possibly TRBD1 (6 bases). The origin of this receptor is a human donor who was the organ donor for an intestinal transplant. This CDR3 reads CASSAAPGTLRYEQYF. The CDR3 DNA reads TGTGCCAGCAGCGCAGCACCCGGGACACTAAGGTACGAGCAGTACTTC.